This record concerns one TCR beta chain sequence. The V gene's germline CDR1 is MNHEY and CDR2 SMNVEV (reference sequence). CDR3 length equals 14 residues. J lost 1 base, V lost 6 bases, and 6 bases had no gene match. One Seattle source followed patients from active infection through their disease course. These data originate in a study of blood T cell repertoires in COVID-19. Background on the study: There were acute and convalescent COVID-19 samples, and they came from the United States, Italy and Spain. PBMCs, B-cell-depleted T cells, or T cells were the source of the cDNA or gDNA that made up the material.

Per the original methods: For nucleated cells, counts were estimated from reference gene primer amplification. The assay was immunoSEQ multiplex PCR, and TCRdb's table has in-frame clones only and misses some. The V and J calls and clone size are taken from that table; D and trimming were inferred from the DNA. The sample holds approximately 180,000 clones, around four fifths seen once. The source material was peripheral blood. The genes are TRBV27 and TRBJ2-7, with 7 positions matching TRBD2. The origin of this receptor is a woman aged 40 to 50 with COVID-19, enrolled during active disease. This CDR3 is CASRGEGRSYEQYF. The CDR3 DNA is TGTGCCAGCAGGGGGGAGGGCAGATCCTACGAGCAGTACTTC.